This T cell receptor beta chain was recorded in a study of shared clonotypes between healthy human individuals. The naive CD8 subset, CD45RO-negative cells positively selected for CCR7, excluded terminally differentiated effector memory CD45RA+ cells. Healthy HIV-negative adults without recent acute infections or vaccinations served as donors. As to this clone: The same CDR3 is also encoded by other DNA sequences in this sample.

Original analysis: Filtering was not the same, since immunoSEQ gave junction-only sequences without quality scores. The data were produced by immunoSEQ multiplex PCR, yet TCRdb's version contains in-frame clones alone and is incomplete. V, J and clone size are those of that table, while D and trimming were read from the DNA. In the table there are about 2.1 million clones, around 93% of which are singletons. Trimming pared 3 bases from V and 5 bases from J, leaving 12 bases between. The V gene's germline CDR1 is SGDLS and CDR2 YYNGEE. CDR3 length: 14 residues. Sequencing used naive CD8+ T cells from PBMCs. This sequence was found in a man aged 18 to 30 in good health. Some clones in this sample may be carry-over from other donors' samples. The V call is TRBV9, the J call TRBJ2-1; D might be TRBD1 or TRBD2, each matching 5 bases. The CDR3 region is CASSGGTSHNEQFF. CDR3 DNA: TGTGCCAGCAGCGGGGGGACCTCTCACAATGAGCAGTTCTTC.